These 26 T cell receptor beta chains originate from one sample sequenced in a study of blood T cell repertoires in COVID-19 (TCRdb year 2020). The library relied on the immunoSEQ multiplex PCR assay. TCRdb took over this immuneACCESS table, retaining in-frame rearrangements with V and J assigned. Such tables are incomplete; in checked studies, under half of the missing clones stem from an unresolved V gene, and the remainder is unexplained. For this sample there are hundreds of thousands of clones; 70% to 90% appear just once. Together, the top ten hold approximately 8.2% of the sample. Specimen: PBMCs or T cells enriched from blood (not recorded which). All receptors derive from a woman between 50 and 59 years old with acute COVID-19.

The chain has TRBV7-2 and TRBJ1-1; D is uncertain. Germline CDR1 SGHTA, CDR2 FQGNSA. V was trimmed by 5 bases and J by 1 base, leaving 8 bases between them. The CDR3 contains 13 residues. CDR3 coding DNA: TGTGCCAGCAGCATCACAACGAACACTGAAGCTTTCTTT. It specifies CASSITTNTEAFF.

The gene calls are TRBV30 and TRBJ2-7; D ambiguous. The length of the CDR3 is 14 residues. V lost 0 bases and J 1 base, leaving 10 bases between the germline ends. The V gene's germline CDR1 is GTSNPN and CDR2 SVGIG (reference sequence). This CDR3 reads CAWSVRVDSYEQYF. CDR3 nucleotide sequence: TGTGCCTGGAGTGTACGGGTGGATTCCTACGAGCAGTACTTC.

The V and J genes are TRBV19 and TRBJ1-2, with D possibly being TRBD1 (5 bases). Between the trimmed V and J ends, which lost 4 bases and 4 bases, there was a span of 13 bases. The germline V gene has CDR1 LNHDA and CDR2 SQIVND (reference sequence). This CDR3 is 14 amino acids long. The chain's CDR3 is CASSTSTVTYGYTF. CDR3 DNA sequence: TGTGCCAGTAGTACCTCGACAGTTACCTATGGCTACACCTTC.

The genes are TRBV30 and TRBJ1-2; 10 nucleotides line up with TRBD1. The germline V gene encodes CDR1 GTSNPN and CDR2 SVGIG (reference sequence). V trimming: 3 bases; J trimming: 6 bases; junction bases outside the gene matches: 7. CDR3 length: 14 amino acids. In DNA form, the CDR3 reads TGTGCCTGGAGCGGGACAGGGGTCGCCCATGGCTACACCTTC. Its translation is CAWSGTGVAHGYTF.

The chain employs TRBV30 and TRBJ2-5; 10 nucleotides line up with TRBD2. From germline, CDR1 is GTSNPN and CDR2 SVGIG (reference sequence). The J segment lost 5 bases and the V segment lost 0 bases, leaving 6 bases of the junction unmatched. This CDR3 has 15 amino acids. The CDR3 nucleotides are TGTGCCTGGAGTGTTGGGCTAGCGGGGGTGGAGACCCAGTACTTC. It is translated as CAWSVGLAGVETQYF.

V and J are TRBV12-5 and TRBJ1-5; D remains ambiguous. Trimming left V 10 bases short and J 4 bases short, with 14 bases between. The CDR3 spans 13 residues. Germline CDR1 is LGHNT and CDR2 is FRNRAP. This CDR3 is CATGLAGNQPQHF. CDR3 sequence (DNA): TGTGCTACCGGTTTGGCGGGGAATCAGCCCCAGCATTTT.

The chain carries TRBV5-1 and TRBJ2-3; the D is unclear. V was clipped by 0 bases and J by 2 bases, with 7 bases between them. Germline V gene data show CDR1 as SGHRS and CDR2 as YFSETQ. The CDR3 covers 14 residues. This CDR3 reads CASSLVHPTDTQYF. CDR3 sequence (DNA): TGCGCCAGCAGCTTGGTACACCCCACAGATACGCAGTATTTT.

The V call is TRBV9, the J call TRBJ1-5; D is ambiguous. The length of the CDR3 is 14 residues. Germline CDR1 reads SGDLS; CDR2 reads YYNGEE. The ends were cut back, 1 base at V and 3 bases at J, with 8 bases in the middle. CDR3 DNA sequence: TGTGCCAGCAGCGTAACGGGGAACAATCAGCCCCAGCATTTT. It translates to CASSVTGNNQPQHF.

This sequence joins TRBV5-6 and TRBJ2-1; possibly TRBD2 for D (5 bases). The length of the CDR3 is 14 residues. The germline CDR1 and CDR2 sequences are SGHDT and YYEEEE. The ends were cut back, 0 bases at V and 7 bases at J, with 11 bases in the middle. The CDR3 region has the DNA TGTGCCAGCAGCTTGGGAGTGAGGGAAAATGAGCAGTTCTTC. It codes for CASSLGVRENEQFF.

This chain joins TRBV7-2 and TRBJ2-2, with D possibly matching TRBD1 (6 bases). CDR1 SGHTA and CDR2 FQGNSA come from the germline V gene. The V and J ends lost 6 bases and 5 bases respectively, with 10 bases between them. This CDR3 has 13 amino acids. In DNA form, the CDR3 reads TGTGCCAGCAGTTCCACAGGGACCGGGGAGCTGTTTTTT. As protein: CASSSTGTGELFF.

The chain combines TRBV4-3 with TRBJ2-2, with a tentative D call TRBD2 (5 bases). V was trimmed by 0 bases and J by 0 bases, leaving 11 bases between them. The CDR3 consists of 17 residues. Looked up from germline, CDR1 is LGHNA and CDR2 is YSLEER. This chain's CDR3 is CASSQDEGAANTGELFF. The CDR3, as DNA: TGCGCCAGCAGCCAAGATGAGGGTGCGGCGAACACCGGGGAGCTGTTTTTT.

This chain joins TRBV7-9 and TRBJ1-1; no clear D. CDR1 SEHNR and CDR2 FQNEAQ come from the germline V gene (reference sequence). Deletions cut 5 bases from V and 4 bases from J, with 11 bases between. The CDR3 runs to 13 residues. The CDR3 DNA reads TGTGCCAGCAGCCCAGATCCCGTCACTGAAGCTTTCTTT. Protein: CASSPDPVTEAFF. The entire variable domain, with the rest obtained from reference TRBV7-9 and TRBJ1-1, is as follows: DTGVSQNPRHKITKRGQNVTFRCDPISEHNRLYWYRQTLGQGPEFLTYFQNEAQLEKSRLLSDRFSAERPKGSFSTLEIQRTEQGDSAMYLCASSPDPVTEAFFGQGTRLTVV.

For this clone: At one boundary the junction diverges from the germline segment, which might be a read error. The chain employs TRBV11-3 and TRBJ1-1, with D perhaps TRBD1 (5 bases). Germline CDR1 is SGHNT and CDR2 is YENEEA. The CDR3 runs to 15 residues. In DNA, the CDR3 is TGTGCCAGCAGCTTAGGCGCAGGGAGGAACGCTGAAGCTTTCTTT. This translates into CASSLGAGRNAEAFF.

The chain uses TRBV21-1 and TRBJ1-2; TRBD1, the table's D call, lacks a check against the DNA. TRBV21-1 has pseudogene status. The CDR3 is 16 residues long. CDR3 sequence: CASSKDRTGVNYGYTF. CDR3 DNA: TGTGCCAGCAGCAAAGACCGGACAGGAGTCAACTATGGCTACACCTTC.

This clone was detected only a few times. The chain employs TRBV5-1 and TRBJ2-7; D not certain. The CDR3 extends over 13 amino acids. Germline values: CDR1 SGHRS, CDR2 YFSETQ. Trimming cost V 0 bases and J 0 bases, with 4 bases left between them. The CDR3 reads CASSLASSYEQYF. As DNA, the CDR3 is TGCGCCAGCAGCTTGGCTAGCTCCTACGAGCAGTACTTC.

The chain carries TRBV27 and TRBJ1-1; a possible D gene is TRBD1 (6 bases). The CDR3 has 15 residues. Looked up from germline, CDR1 is MNHEY and CDR2 is SMNVEV (reference sequence). V was shortened by 6 bases and J by 1 base, with 15 bases between the two germline ends. CDR3 DNA: TGTGCCAGCAGACTTCGCCCGACAGGGAACACTGAAGCTTTCTTT. Protein product: CASRLRPTGNTEAFF.

The genes are TRBV5-1 and TRBJ2-2, with D unresolved. Germline assignment: CDR1 SGHRS and CDR2 YFSETQ. The CDR3 is 14 amino acids. V was clipped by 4 bases and J by 4 bases, with 11 bases between them. CDR3 coding DNA: TGCGCCAGCAGCCCCAGCGTGTCCACCGGGGAGCTGTTTTTT. Translation gives CASSPSVSTGELFF.

The chain has TRBV10-1 and TRBJ1-2, with D hard to call. Germline V gene lookup returns CDR1 WNHNN and CDR2 SYGVQD (reference sequence). V was shortened by 5 bases and J by 2 bases, with 9 bases between the two germline ends. This CDR3 has 13 residues. The CDR3 is CASSPGLNYGYTF. CDR3 sequence (DNA): TGCGCCAGCAGTCCGGGTCTAAACTATGGCTACACCTTC.

The rearrangement uses TRBV3-1 (or the pseudogene TRBV3-2) and TRBJ1-2, with 8 bases aligning to TRBD1. Germline values: CDR1 LGHDT, CDR2 YNNKEL (reference sequence). The V segment lost 0 bases and the J segment 5 bases; nucleotides outside the gene matches: 2. This CDR3 is built from 14 residues. The CDR3 region is CASSQETGGYGYTF. CDR3 DNA: TGTGCCAGCAGCCAAGAAACAGGGGGATATGGCTACACCTTC.

This clone was seen more than once but under ten times. The V and J genes are TRBV5-4 and TRBJ2-7, with D perhaps matching TRBD2 (7 bases). The germline V gene has CDR1 SGHNT and CDR2 YYREEE (reference sequence). The ends were cut back, 0 bases at V and 2 bases at J, with 12 bases in the middle. This CDR3 comprises 15 residues. The CDR3 sequence: CASSLAGGPTYEQYF. CDR3 DNA sequence: TGTGCCAGCAGCTTGGCCGGGGGGCCGACCTACGAGCAGTACTTC.

This clone has a single count. The chain is built from TRBV7-9 and TRBJ1-5, with 7 bases matching TRBD1. Germline CDR1 reads SEHNR; CDR2 reads FQNEAQ (reference sequence). The length of the CDR3 is 14 residues. Trimming cost V 1 base and J 6 bases; bases outside gene matches: 3. The CDR3 spells CASSLEGGGQPQHF. As DNA, the CDR3 is TGTGCCAGCAGCTTAGAAGGGGGCGGTCAGCCCCAGCATTTT.

This chain links TRBV12-5 with TRBJ2-3, with D tentatively TRBD2 (6 bases). This CDR3 has 14 amino acids. V was clipped by 5 bases and J by 0 bases, with 9 bases between them. Germline V gene sequence: CDR1 LGHNT, CDR2 FRNRAP. The CDR3 nucleotides read TGTGCTAGTGGTCTAGGGACTAGCACAGATACGCAGTATTTT. Amino acid sequence: CASGLGTSTDTQYF.

The genes are TRBV6-5 and TRBJ2-1; 9 nucleotides align to TRBD2. Germline V lookup: CDR1 MNHEY, CDR2 SVGAGI. V shed 4 bases and J 7 bases; nucleotides not matched to a gene: 11. This CDR3 is 16 amino acids long. The CDR3 coding sequence is TGTGCCAGCAGTTCCGAAGCGGGGGGAAATTTTAATGAGCAGTTCTTC. Amino acids: CASSSEAGGNFNEQFF.

This chain joins TRBV9 and TRBJ1-2; D not certain. Germline V gene lookup returns CDR1 SGDLS and CDR2 YYNGEE. The V and J ends lost 2 bases and 0 bases respectively, with 8 bases between them. This CDR3 region has 14 residues. CDR3: CASSVQETNYGYTF. The DNA of the CDR3 is TGTGCCAGCAGCGTCCAGGAAACTAACTATGGCTACACCTTC.

This chain uses TRBV18 with TRBJ1-1; D possibly corresponds to TRBD1 (6 bases). V was clipped by 6 bases and J by 4 bases, with 12 bases between them. Germline CDR1 KGHSH, CDR2 LQKENI. This CDR3 is 13 amino acids long. CDR3: CASSRGGGTEAFF. Here the CDR3 DNA reads TGTGCCAGCTCCCGGGGAGGGGGCACTGAAGCTTTCTTT.

This chain's CDR3 is CASSYGSGEGLGGYTF. The DNA of the CDR3 is TGTGCCAGCAGTTACGGGTCCGGGGAGGGGCTGGGGGGCTACACCTTC. The V and J genes are TRBV6-5 and TRBJ1-2; tentative D call: TRBD1 (5 bases). Trimming pared 2 bases from V and 8 bases from J, leaving 21 bases between. Germline V gives CDR1 MNHEY, CDR2 SVGAGI. This CDR3 spans 16 amino acids.